The 3 T cell receptor beta chains presented below share a single source sample, sequenced in a study of early T cells in non-severe SARS-CoV-2 infection. MiXCR was run by TCRdb on the 5' RACE reads, yielding one entry per CDR3 protein. The table shows about 50,000 distinct CDR3 sequences, with less than 15% occurring only once. Sequencing was performed on whole blood, taken at baseline. These receptors were taken from an adult who was a healthcare worker with PCR-confirmed SARS-CoV-2 infection or an uninfected control (not recorded which).

This clonotype was counted many times. The chain has TRBV20-1 and TRBJ2-7, with 10 bases aligning to TRBD2. CDR3 length: 15 residues. The junction had 6 bases not matched to a gene; V was cut back by 4 bases and J by 0 bases. Germline loops: CDR1 DFQATT, CDR2 SNEGSKA (reference sequence). Here the CDR3 reads CSAKTLAGNSYEQYF. The CDR3 DNA sequence: TGCAGTGCTAAGACACTAGCGGGGAACTCCTACGAGCAGTACTTC.

This clonotype occurred a few times. As DNA, the CDR3 is TGTGCCAGCAGTGGTTGGGCTGGATCCACTGAAGCTTTCTTT. Protein sequence: CASSGWAGSTEAFF. The chain employs TRBV25-1 and TRBJ1-1; D gene ambiguous. Germline loops: CDR1 MGHDK, CDR2 SYGVNS. Deletions cut 4 bases from V and 4 bases from J, with 13 bases between. This CDR3 is 14 amino acids long.

The chain recombines TRBV13 with TRBJ1-6; 7 nucleotides align to TRBD1. V shed 1 base and J 7 bases; nucleotides not matched to a gene: 7. The CDR3 sequence is 16 residues long. CDR1 is PRHDT and CDR2 is FYEKMQ in the germline V gene (reference sequence). The CDR3 coding sequence is TGTGCCAGCAGCTTAGCGGCGACAGGGAGAAATTCACCCCTCCACTTT. As protein: CASSLAATGRNSPLHF. The full variable domain, in which reference TRBV13 and TRBJ1-6 provide the parts outside the CDR3, is AAGVIQSPRHLIKEKRETATLKCYPIPRHDTVYWYQQGPGQDPQFLISFYEKMQSDKGSIPDRFSAQQFSDYHSELNMSSLELGDSALYFCASSLAATGRNSPLHFGNGTRLTVT.